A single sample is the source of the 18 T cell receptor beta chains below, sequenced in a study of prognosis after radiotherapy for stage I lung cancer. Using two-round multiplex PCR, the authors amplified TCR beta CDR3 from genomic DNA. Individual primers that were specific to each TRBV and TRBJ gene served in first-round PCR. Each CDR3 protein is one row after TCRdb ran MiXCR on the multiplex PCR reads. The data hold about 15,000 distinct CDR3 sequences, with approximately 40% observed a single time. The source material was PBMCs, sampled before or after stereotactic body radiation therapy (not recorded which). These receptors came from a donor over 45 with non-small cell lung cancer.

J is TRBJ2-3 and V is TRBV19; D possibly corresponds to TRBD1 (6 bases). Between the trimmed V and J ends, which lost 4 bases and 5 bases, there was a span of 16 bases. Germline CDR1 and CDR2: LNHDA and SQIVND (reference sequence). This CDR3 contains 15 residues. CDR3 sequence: CASSNQQGRGDTQYF. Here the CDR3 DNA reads TGTGCCAGTAGTAACCAACAGGGTAGGGGAGATACGCAGTATTTT.

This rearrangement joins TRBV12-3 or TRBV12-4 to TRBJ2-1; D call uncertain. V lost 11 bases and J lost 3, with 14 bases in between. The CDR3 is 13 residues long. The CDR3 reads CASYRNSYNEQFF. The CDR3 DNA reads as TGTGCCTCATACCGTAACAGCTACAATGAGCAGTTCTTC.

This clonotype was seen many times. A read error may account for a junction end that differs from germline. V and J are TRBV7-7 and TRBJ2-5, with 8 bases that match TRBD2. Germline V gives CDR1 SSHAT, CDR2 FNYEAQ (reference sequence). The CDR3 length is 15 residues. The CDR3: CASSQTAGEGKTQYF. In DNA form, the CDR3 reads TGTGCTAGCAGCCAAACAGCGGGGGAGGGGAAGACCCAGTACTTC.

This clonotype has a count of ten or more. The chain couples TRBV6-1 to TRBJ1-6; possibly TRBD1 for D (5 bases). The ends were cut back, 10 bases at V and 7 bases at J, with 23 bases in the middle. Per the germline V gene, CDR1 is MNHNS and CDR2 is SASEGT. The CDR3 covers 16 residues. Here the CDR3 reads CATLPGATFVNSPLHF. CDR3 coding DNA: TGTGCCACCCTGCCCGGGGCAACCTTCGTGAATTCACCCCTCCACTTT.

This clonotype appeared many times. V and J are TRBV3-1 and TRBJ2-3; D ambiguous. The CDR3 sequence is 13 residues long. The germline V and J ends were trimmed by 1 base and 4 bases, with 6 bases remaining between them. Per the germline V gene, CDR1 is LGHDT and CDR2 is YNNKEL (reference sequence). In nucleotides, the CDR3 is TGTGCCAGCAGCCAAGTCACAGCAGATACGCAGTATTTT. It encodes CASSQVTADTQYF.

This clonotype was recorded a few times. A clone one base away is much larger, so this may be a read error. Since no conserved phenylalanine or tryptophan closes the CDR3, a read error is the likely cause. The CDR3 region is CASSAERANEQFL. DNA for the CDR3: TGTGCCAGCAGTGCGGAACGAGCCAATGAGCAGTTCCTC. V usage is TRBV2 and J usage is TRBJ2-1; unclear D gene. CDR1 and CDR2 from the germline V gene are SNHLY and FYNNEI. Trimming left V 4 bases short and J 6 bases short, with 10 bases between. CDR3 size: 13 residues.

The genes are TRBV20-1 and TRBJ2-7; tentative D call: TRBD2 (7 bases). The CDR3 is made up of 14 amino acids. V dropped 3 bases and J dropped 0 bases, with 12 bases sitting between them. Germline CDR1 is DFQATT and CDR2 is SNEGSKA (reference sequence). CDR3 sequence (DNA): TGCAGTGCTAGGGGAGGGGGTAGCTCCTACGAGCAGTACTTC. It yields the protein CSARGGGSSYEQYF.

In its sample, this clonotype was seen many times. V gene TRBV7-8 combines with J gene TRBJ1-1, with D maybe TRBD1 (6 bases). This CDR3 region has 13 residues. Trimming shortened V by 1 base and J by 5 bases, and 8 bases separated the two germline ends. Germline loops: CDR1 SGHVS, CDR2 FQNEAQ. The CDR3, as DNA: TGTGCCAGCAGCTTAGGAGGGGGTACTGAAGCTTTCTTT. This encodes CASSLGGGTEAFF.

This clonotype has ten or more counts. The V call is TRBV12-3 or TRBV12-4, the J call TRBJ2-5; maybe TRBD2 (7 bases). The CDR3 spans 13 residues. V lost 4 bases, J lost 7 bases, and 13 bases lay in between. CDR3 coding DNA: TGTGCCAGCAGTTGGGGGGGCGTCAGGACCCAGTACTTC. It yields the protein CASSWGGVRTQYF.

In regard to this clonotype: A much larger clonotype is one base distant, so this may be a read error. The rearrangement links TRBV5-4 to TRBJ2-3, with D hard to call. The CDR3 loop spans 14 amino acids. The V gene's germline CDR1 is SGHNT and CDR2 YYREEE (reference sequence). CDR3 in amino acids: CARSYPPSTDTQYF. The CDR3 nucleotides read TGTGCCAGAAGCTATCCACCTAGCACAGATACGCAGTATTTT.

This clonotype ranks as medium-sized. The CDR3 loop reads CASSLEPGRHNEQFF. The CDR3, as DNA: TGCGCCAGCAGCTTGGAGCCGGGGCGGCACAATGAGCAGTTCTTC. This chain uses TRBV5-1 with TRBJ2-1; D may match TRBD1 or TRBD2 (5 bases each). This CDR3 contains 15 residues. Between the trimmed V and J ends, which lost 0 bases and 5 bases, there was a span of 12 bases. The germline V gene encodes CDR1 SGHRS and CDR2 YFSETQ.

In DNA, the CDR3 is TGTGCCTGGAGCGGGTGTTTACGGACGCTTAACACTGAAGCTTTCTTT. It specifies CAWSGCLRTLNTEAFF. The V and J genes are TRBV30 and TRBJ1-1; no reliable D call. Germline V gives CDR1 GTSNPN, CDR2 SVGIG (reference sequence). This CDR3 spans 16 amino acids. Trimming removed 3 bases at V and 2 bases at J, with 19 bases between. Variable domain in full (rest from reference TRBV30 and TRBJ1-1): SQTIHQWPATLVQPVGSPLSLECTVEGTSNPNLYWYRQAAGRGLQLLFYSVGIGQISSEVPQNLSASRPQDRQFILSSKKLLLSDSGFYLCAWSGCLRTLNTEAFFGQGTRLTVV.

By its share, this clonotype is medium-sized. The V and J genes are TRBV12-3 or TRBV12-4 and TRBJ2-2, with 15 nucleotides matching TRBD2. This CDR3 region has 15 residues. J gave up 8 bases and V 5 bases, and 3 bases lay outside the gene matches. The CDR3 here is CASSRTSGGDGELFF. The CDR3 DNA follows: TGTGCCAGCAGTAGGACTAGCGGGGGGGATGGGGAGCTGTTTTTT.

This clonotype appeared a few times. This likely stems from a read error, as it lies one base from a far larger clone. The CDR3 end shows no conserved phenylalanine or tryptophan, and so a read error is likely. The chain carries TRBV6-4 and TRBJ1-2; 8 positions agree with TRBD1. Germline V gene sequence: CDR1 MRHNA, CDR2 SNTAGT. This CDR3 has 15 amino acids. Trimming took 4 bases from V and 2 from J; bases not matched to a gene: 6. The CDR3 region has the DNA TGTGCCAGCAGTGCCCTCCAGGGGGCCAACTATGGCTACACCCTC. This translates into CASSALQGANYGYTL.

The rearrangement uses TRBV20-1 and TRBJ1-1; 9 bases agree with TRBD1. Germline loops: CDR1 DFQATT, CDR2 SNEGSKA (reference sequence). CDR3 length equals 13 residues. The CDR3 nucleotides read TGCAGCATAAAAACAGGGGGCGTCACTGAAGCTTTCTTT. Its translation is CSIKTGGVTEAFF.

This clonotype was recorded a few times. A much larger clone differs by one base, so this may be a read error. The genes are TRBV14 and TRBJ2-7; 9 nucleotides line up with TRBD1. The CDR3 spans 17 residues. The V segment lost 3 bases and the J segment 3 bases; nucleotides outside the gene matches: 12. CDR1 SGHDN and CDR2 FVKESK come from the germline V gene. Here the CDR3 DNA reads TGTGCCAGCAGCCACGTTGCTCCGGGACAGGGATACTACGAGCAGTACTTC. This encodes CASSHVAPGQGYYEQYF. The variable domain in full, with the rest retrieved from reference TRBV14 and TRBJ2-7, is EAGVTQFPSHSVIEKGQTVTLRCDPISGHDNLYWYRRVMGKEIKFLLHFVKESKQDESGMPNNRFLAERTGGTYSTLKVQPAELEDSGVYFCASSHVAPGQGYYEQYFGPGTRLTVT.

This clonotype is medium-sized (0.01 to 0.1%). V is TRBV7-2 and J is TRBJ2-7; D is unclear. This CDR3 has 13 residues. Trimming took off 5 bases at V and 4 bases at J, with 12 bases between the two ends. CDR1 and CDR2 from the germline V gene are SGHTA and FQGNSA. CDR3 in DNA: TGTGCCAGCAGCCAAGGACGCTGGTACGAGCAGTACTTC. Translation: CASSQGRWYEQYF.

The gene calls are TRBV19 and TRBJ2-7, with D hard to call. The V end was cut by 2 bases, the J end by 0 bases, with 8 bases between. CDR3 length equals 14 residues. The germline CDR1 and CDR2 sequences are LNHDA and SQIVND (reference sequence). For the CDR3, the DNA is TGTGCCAGTAGTATATTCAGGAGCTCCTACGAGCAGTACTTC. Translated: CASSIFRSSYEQYF.